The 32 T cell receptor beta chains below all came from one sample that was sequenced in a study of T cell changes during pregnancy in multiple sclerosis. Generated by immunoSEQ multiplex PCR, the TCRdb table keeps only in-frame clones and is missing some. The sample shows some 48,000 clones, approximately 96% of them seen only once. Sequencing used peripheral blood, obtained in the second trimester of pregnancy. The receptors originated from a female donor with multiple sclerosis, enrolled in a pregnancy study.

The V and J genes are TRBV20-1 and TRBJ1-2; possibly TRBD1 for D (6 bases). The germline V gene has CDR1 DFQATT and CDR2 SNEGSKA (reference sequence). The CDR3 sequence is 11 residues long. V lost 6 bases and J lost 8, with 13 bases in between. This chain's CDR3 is CSALGQHGYTF. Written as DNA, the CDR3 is TGCAGTGCCCTGGGACAACACGGCTACACCTTC.

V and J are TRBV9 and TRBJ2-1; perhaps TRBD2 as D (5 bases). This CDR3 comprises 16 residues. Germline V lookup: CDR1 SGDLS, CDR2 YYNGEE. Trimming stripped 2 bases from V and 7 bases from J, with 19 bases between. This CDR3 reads CASSVGPTGPGNEQFF. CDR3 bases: TGTGCCAGCAGCGTCGGGCCTACCGGGCCGGGAAATGAGCAGTTCTTC.

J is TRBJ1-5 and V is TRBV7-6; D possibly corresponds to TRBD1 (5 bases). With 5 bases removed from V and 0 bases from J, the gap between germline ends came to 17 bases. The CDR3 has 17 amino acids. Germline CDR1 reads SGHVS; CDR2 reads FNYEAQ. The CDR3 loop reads CASSQRSGTYSNQPQHF. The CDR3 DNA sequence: TGTGCCAGCAGCCAACGTAGTGGGACTTATAGCAATCAGCCCCAGCATTTT.

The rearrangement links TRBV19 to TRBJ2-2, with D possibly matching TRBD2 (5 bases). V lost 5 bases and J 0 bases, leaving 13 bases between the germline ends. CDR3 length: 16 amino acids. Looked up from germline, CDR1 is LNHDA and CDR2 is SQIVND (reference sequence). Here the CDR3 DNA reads TGTGCCAGTAGTTCCAGGACGGGATCGAACACCGGGGAGCTGTTTTTT. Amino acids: CASSSRTGSNTGELFF.

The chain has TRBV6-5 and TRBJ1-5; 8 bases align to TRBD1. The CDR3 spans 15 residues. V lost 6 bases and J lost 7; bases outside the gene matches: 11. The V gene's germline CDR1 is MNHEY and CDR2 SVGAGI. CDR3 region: CASSLGQGGNQPQHF. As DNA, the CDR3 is TGTGCCAGCAGCCTTGGACAGGGAGGAAACCAGCCCCAGCATTTT.

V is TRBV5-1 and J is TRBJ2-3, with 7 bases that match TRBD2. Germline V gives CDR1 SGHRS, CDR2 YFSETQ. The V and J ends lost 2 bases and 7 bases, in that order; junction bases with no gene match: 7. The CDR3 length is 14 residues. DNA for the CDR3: TGCGCCAGCAGCTTCAGCGGGGAGGGATATACGCAGTATTTT. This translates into CASSFSGEGYTQYF.

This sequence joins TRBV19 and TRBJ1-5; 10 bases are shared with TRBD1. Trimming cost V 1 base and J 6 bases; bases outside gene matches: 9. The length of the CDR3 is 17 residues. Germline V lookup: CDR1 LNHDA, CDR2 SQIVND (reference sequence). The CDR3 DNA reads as TGTGCCAGTAGTATAGGGATGTGGGACAGGGGAATTCAGCCCCAGCATTTT. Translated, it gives CASSIGMWDRGIQPQHF.

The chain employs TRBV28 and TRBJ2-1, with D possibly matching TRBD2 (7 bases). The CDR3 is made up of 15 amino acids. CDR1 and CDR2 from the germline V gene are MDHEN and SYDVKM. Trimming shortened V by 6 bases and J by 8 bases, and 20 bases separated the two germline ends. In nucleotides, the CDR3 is TGTGCCAGCAGCATTGGGGGGCTAGCGGCTGATGAGCAGTTCTTC. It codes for CASSIGGLAADEQFF.

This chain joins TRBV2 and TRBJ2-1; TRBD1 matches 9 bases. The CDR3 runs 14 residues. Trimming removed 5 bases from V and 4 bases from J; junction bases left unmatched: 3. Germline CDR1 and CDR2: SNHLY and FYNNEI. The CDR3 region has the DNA TGTGCCAGCAGTACGGGACAGGGTTACAATGAGCAGTTCTTC. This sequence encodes CASSTGQGYNEQFF.

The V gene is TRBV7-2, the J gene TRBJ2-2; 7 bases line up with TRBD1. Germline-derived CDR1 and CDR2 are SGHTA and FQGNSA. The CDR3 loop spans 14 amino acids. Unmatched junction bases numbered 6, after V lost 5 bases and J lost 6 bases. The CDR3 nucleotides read TGTGCCAGCAGCCCAAAGACAGGGTCCGGGGAGCTGTTTTTT. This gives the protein CASSPKTGSGELFF.

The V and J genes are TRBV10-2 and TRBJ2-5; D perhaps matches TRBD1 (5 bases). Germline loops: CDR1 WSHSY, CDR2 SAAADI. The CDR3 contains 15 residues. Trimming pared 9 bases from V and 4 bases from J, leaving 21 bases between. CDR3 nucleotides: TGCGCCAGGCCGTGGAAGGGGCTAATAGGAGAGACCCAGTACTTC. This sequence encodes CARPWKGLIGETQYF.

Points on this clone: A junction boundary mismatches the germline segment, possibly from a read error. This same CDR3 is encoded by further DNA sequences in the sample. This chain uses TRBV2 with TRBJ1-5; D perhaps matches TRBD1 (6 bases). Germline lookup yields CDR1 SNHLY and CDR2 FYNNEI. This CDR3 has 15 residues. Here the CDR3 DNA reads TGTGCCAGCCATCTCGACGGACAGTCAGGGCAGCCTCAGCATTTT. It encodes CASHLDGQSGQPQHF.

CDR3 amino acids: CAIRQVSTGQNYGYTF. For the CDR3, the DNA is TGTGCCATCAGACAAGTTTCCACGGGACAGAACTATGGCTACACCTTC. This sequence joins TRBV10-3 and TRBJ1-2; TRBD1 matches 7 bases. CDR1 ENHRY and CDR2 SYGVKD come from the germline V gene. The CDR3 loop spans 16 amino acids. The V and J ends lost 6 bases and 2 bases, in that order; junction bases with no gene match: 12.

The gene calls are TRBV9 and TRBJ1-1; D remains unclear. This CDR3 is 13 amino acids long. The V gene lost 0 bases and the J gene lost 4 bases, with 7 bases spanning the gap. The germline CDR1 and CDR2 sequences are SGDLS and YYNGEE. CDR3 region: CASSVVEGTEAFF. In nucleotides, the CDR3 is TGTGCCAGCAGCGTAGTGGAGGGCACTGAAGCTTTCTTT. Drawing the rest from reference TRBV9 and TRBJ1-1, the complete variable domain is DSGVTQTPKHLITATGQRVTLRCSPRSGDLSVYWYQQSLDQGLQFLIQYYNGEERAKGNILERFSAQQFPDLHSELNLSSLELGDSALYFCASSVVEGTEAFFGQGTRLTVV.

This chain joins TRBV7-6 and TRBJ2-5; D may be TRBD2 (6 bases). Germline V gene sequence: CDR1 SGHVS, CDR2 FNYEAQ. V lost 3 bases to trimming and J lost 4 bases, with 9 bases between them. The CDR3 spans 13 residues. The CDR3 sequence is CASSFGGLETQYF. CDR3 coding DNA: TGTGCCAGCAGCTTCGGGGGATTAGAGACCCAGTACTTC.

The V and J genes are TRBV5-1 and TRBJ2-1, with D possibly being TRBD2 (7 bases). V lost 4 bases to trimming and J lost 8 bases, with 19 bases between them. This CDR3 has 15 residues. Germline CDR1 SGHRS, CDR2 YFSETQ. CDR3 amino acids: CASSPGGGGSHEQFF. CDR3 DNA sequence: TGCGCCAGCAGCCCCGGAGGGGGGGGCAGCCATGAGCAGTTCTTC.

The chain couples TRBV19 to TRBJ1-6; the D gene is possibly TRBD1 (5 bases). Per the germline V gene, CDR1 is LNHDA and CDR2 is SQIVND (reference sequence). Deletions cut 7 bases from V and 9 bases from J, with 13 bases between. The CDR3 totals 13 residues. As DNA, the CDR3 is TGTGCCAGTAACCAGGGCGAAGGTTCACCCCTCCACTTT. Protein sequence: CASNQGEGSPLHF.

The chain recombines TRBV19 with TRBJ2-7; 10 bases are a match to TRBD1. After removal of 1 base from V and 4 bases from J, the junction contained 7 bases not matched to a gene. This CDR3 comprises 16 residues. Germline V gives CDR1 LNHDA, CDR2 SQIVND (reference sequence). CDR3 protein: CASSIGGQGRLYEQYF. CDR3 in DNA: TGTGCCAGTAGTATAGGGGGACAGGGGAGGCTTTACGAGCAGTACTTC.

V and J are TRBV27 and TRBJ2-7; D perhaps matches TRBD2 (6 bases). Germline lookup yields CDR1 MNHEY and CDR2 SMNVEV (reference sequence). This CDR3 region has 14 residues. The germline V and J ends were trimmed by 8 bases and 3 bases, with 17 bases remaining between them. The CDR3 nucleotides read TGTGCCAGCGGCCGAACGGGGGAGCGCTACGAGCAGTACTTC. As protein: CASGRTGERYEQYF.

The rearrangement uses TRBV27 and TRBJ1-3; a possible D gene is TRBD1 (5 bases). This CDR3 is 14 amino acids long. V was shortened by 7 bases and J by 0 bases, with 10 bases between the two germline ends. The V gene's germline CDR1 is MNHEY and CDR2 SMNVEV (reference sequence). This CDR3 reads CASKKGLSGNTIYF. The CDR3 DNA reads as TGTGCCAGCAAAAAGGGGCTCTCTGGAAACACCATATATTTT.

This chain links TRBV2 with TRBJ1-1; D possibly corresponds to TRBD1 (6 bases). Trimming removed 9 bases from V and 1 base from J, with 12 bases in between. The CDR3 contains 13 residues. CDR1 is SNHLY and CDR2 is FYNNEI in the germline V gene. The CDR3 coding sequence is TGTGCCAGTACAGGGCAGCAGAACACTGAAGCTTTCTTT. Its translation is CASTGQQNTEAFF. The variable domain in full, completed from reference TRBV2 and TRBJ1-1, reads EPEVTQTPSHQVTQMGQEVILRCVPISNHLYFYWYRQILGQKVEFLVSFYNNEISEKSEIFDDQFSVERPDGSNFTLKIRSTKLEDSAMYFCASTGQQNTEAFFGQGTRLTVV.

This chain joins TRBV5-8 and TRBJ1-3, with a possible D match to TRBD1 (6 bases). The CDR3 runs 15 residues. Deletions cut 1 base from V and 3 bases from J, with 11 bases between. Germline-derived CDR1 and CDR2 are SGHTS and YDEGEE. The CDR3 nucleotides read TGTGCCAGCAGCTTGACTGGGGGCGGTGGAAACACCATATATTTT. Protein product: CASSLTGGGGNTIYF. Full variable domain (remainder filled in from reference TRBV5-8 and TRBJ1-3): EAGVTQSPTHLIKTRGQQATLRCSPISGHTSVYWYQQALGLGLQFLLWYDEGEERNRGNFPPRFSGRQFPNYSSELNVNALELEDSALYLCASSLTGGGGNTIYFGEGSWLTVV.

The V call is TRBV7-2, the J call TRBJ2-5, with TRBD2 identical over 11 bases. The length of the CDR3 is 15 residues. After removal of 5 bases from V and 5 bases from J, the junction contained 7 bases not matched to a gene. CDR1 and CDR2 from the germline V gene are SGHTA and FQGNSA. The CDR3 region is CASSQTSGGRETQYF. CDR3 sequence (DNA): TGTGCCAGCAGCCAAACTAGCGGGGGCAGGGAGACCCAGTACTTC.

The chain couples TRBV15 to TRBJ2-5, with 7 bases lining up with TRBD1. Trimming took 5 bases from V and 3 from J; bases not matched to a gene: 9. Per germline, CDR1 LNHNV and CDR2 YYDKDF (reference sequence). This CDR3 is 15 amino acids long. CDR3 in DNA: TGTGCCACCAGCTTTCCCGGGACAGATGAAGAGACCCAGTACTTC. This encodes CATSFPGTDEETQYF.

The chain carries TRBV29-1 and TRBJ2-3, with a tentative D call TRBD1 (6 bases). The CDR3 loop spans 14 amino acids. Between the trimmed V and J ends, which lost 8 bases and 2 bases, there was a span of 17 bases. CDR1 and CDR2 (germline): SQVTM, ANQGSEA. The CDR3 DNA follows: TGCAGCTGTGACGGGGACATTAACACAGATACGCAGTATTTT. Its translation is CSCDGDINTDTQYF.

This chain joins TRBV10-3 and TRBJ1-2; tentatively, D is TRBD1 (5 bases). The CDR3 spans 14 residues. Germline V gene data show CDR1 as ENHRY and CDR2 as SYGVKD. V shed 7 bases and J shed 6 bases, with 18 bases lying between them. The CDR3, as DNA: TGTGCCATCACCTCCGGGGCAGGAGGGGATGGCTACACCTTC. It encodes CAITSGAGGDGYTF.

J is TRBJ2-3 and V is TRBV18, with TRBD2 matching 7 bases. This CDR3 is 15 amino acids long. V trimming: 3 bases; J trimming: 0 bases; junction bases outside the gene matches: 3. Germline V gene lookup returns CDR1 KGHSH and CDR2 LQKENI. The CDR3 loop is CASSPGTISTDTQYF. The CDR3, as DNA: TGTGCCAGCTCACCGGGGACTATAAGCACAGATACGCAGTATTTT.

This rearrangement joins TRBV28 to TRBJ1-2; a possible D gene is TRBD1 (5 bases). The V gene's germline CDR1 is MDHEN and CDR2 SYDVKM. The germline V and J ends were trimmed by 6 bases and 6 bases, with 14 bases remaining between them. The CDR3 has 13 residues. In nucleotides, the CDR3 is TGTGCCAGCAGGCCTGGGGGGAAGGATGGCTACACCTTC. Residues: CASRPGGKDGYTF.

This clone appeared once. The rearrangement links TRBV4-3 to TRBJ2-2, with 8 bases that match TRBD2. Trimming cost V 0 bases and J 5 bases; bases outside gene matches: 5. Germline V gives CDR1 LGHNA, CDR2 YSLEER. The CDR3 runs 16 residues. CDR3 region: CASSQDAGGKTGELFF. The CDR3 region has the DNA TGCGCCAGCAGCCAAGATGCGGGGGGCAAAACCGGGGAGCTGTTTTTT.

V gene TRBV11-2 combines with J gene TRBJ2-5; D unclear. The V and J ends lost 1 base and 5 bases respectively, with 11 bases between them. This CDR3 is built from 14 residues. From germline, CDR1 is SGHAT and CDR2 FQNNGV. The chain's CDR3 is CASSLVGVRETQYF. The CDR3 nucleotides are TGTGCCAGCAGCTTAGTAGGCGTCAGGGAGACCCAGTACTTC.

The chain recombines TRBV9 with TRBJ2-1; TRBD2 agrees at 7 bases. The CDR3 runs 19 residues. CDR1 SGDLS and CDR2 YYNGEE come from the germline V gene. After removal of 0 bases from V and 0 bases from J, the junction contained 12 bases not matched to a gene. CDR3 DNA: TGTGCCAGCAGCGTAGGTATACGGGGAGCGGGGAGCTCCTACAATGAGCAGTTCTTC. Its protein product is CASSVGIRGAGSSYNEQFF.

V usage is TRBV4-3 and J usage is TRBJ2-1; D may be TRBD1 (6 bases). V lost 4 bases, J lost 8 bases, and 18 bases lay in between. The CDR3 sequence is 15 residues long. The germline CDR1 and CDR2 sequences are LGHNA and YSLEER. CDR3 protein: CASSPQPGAGDEQFF. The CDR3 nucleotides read TGCGCCAGCAGCCCCCAACCAGGGGCAGGGGATGAGCAGTTCTTC.